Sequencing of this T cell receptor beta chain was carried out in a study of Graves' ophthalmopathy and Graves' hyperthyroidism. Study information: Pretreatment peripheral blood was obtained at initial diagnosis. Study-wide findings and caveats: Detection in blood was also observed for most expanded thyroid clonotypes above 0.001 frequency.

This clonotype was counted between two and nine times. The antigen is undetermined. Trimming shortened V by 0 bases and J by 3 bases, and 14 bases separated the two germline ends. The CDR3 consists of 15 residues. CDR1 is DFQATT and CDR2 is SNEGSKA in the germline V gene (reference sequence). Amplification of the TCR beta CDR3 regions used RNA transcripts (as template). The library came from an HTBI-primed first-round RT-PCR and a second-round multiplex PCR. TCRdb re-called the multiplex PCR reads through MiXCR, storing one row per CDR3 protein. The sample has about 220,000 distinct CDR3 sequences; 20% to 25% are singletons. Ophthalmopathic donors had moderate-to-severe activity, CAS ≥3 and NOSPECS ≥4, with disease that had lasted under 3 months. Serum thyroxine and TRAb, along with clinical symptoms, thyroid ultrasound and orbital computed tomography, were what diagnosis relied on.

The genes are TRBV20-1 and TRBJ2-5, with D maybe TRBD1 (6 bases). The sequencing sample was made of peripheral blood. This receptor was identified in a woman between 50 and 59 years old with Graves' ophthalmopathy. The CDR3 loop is CSARDSPYREETQYF. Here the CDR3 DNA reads TGCAGTGCTAGAGATAGTCCATACAGGGAAGAGACCCAGTACTTC.